The rows below give T cell receptor beta chains drawn from one sample of a study of cytomegalovirus exposure and HLA in healthy donors. Measured with immunoSEQ multiplex PCR; TCRdb has only the in-frame clones, and not every one. The sample yields about 140,000 clones, 70% to 80% seen once. Material for sequencing was PBMCs. These receptors were obtained from a female donor in good health and CMV-seronegative. Each CDR3 is given with its conserved first and last residue. D genes are given only for firm matches. A row's size may be missing; if present it is once, few, many or a size class.

>TRBV7-9|TRBJ2-7|.|once
CASSLEGVYEQYF
TGTGCCAGCAGCTTAGAGGGGGTCTACGAGCAGTACTTC
>TRBV28|TRBJ2-7|.|.
CASNLGQTYEQYF
TGTGCCAGCAATCTCGGACAGACCTACGAGCAGTACTTC
>TRBV19|TRBJ2-3|.|.
CASSFGRTSTDTQYF
TGTGCCAGTAGTTTCGGACGGACTAGCACAGATACGCAGTATTTT
>TRBV7-6|TRBJ1-3|.|.
CASSLERVGGSGNTIYF
TGTGCCAGCAGCTTAGAGCGGGTAGGCGGTTCTGGAAACACCATATATTTT
>TRBV14|TRBJ2-5|.|.
CASSQVGMRGETQYF
TGTGCCAGCAGCCAAGTCGGGATGAGGGGGGAGACCCAGTACTTC
>TRBV28|TRBJ1-1|.|.
CASSEPRGEAFF
TGTGCCAGCAGTGAACCCAGGGGTGAAGCTTTCTTT
>TRBV6-5|TRBJ2-7|.|.
CASSYSRLYEQYF
TGTGCCAGCAGTTACTCGAGACTATACGAGCAGTACTTC
>TRBV28|TRBJ1-2|TRBD1|.
CASSFPGGRIYGYTF
TGTGCCAGCAGTTTCCCAGGGGGGAGAATCTATGGCTACACCTTC
>TRBV30|TRBJ2-7|TRBD2|.
CAWSQWGGYEQYF
TGTGCCTGGAGCCAATGGGGGGGCTACGAGCAGTACTTC
>TRBV10-3|TRBJ2-5|TRBD2|.
CAISPGGRETQYF
TGTGCCATCAGTCCGGGGGGTAGGGAGACCCAGTACTTC
>TRBV29-1|TRBJ2-3|.|once
CSVVPRTDTQYF
TGCAGCGTTGTTCCCAGGACAGATACGCAGTATTTT
>TRBV7-3|TRBJ1-2|.|.
CASSLLGGFSGGYTF
TGTGCCAGCAGTTTACTAGGGGGATTCTCGGGTGGCTACACCTTC
>TRBV6-5|TRBJ1-5|TRBD1|.
CASSFGTGDQPQHF
TGTGCCAGCAGTTTCGGGACAGGAGATCAGCCCCAGCATTTT
>TRBV7-7|TRBJ2-1|.|.
CASSSDSVNEQFF
TGTGCTAGCAGCTCCGACTCAGTGAATGAGCAGTTCTTC
>TRBV9|TRBJ2-5|.|.
CASNKGYQETQYF
TGTGCCAGCAACAAGGGGTACCAAGAGACCCAGTACTTC
>TRBV10-3|TRBJ2-7|TRBD1|.
CAISDAGTEYEQYF
TGTGCCATCAGTGACGCCGGGACAGAGTACGAGCAGTACTTC
>TRBV27|TRBJ2-3|.|.
CASRLGGGTQYF
TGTGCCAGCAGACTGGGAGGAGGGACGCAGTATTTT
>TRBV2|TRBJ1-2|TRBD1|.
CASSDRTGGYGYTF
TGTGCCAGCAGTGACCGGACAGGGGGCTATGGCTACACCTTC
>TRBV18|TRBJ1-3|TRBD1|.
CASSPTQGGSGNTIYF
TGTGCCAGCTCACCAACTCAGGGGGGTTCTGGAAACACCATATATTTT
>TRBV6-1|TRBJ1-1|.|.
CASSDRGTATEAFF
TGTGCCAGCAGTGACAGGGGAACCGCCACTGAAGCTTTCTTT
>TRBV5-1|TRBJ1-1|.|.
CASSFNSMNTEAFF
TGCGCCAGCAGCTTTAACAGCATGAACACTGAAGCTTTCTTT
>TRBV30|TRBJ1-5|.|.
CAWTPGMDQPQHF
TGTGCCTGGACCCCAGGGATGGATCAGCCCCAGCATTTT
>TRBV7-3|TRBJ2-3|TRBD2|.
CASSLWLAGGTDTQYF
TGTGCCAGCAGCTTATGGCTAGCGGGGGGTACAGATACGCAGTATTTT
>TRBV27|TRBJ1-2|TRBD1|.
CASSLGQTLGGYTF
TGTGCCAGCAGTCTGGGACAGACTTTAGGCGGCTACACCTTC
>TRBV5-4|TRBJ2-7|.|once
CASSPGVYYEQYF
TGTGCCAGCAGCCCCGGGGTGTATTACGAGCAGTACTTC
>TRBV5-4|TRBJ2-7|TRBD2|.
CASSPELAGVSYEQYF
TGTGCCAGCAGCCCCGAACTAGCGGGAGTCTCCTACGAGCAGTACTTC
>TRBV28|TRBJ2-3|TRBD1|.
CASSRGTGIFTDTQYF
TGTGCCAGCAGTAGAGGGACAGGTATTTTCACAGATACGCAGTATTTT
>TRBV27|TRBJ1-2|.|.
CASSGGVNYGYTF
TGTGCCAGCAGTGGAGGGGTTAACTATGGCTACACCTTC
>TRBV19|TRBJ1-1|.|.
CASSLFRGTEAFF
TGTGCCAGTAGCCTATTCAGGGGCACTGAAGCTTTCTTT
>TRBV4-3|TRBJ1-4|TRBD1|.
CASSQGSNRGREKLFF
TGCGCCAGCAGCCAAGGATCTAACAGGGGGCGCGAAAAACTGTTTTTT
>TRBV4-1|TRBJ2-7|TRBD2|.
CASSHPSPGRRHEQYF
TGCGCCAGCAGCCACCCAAGTCCCGGGAGGCGGCACGAGCAGTACTTC
>TRBV5-1|TRBJ2-5|.|.
CASSLGGPQETQYF
TGCGCCAGCAGCTTGGGGGGGCCGCAAGAGACCCAGTACTTC
>TRBV29-1|TRBJ1-2|.|.
CSVKRAAANYGYTF
TGCAGCGTGAAGAGGGCGGCCGCTAACTATGGCTACACCTTC
>TRBV10-3|TRBJ2-2|.|.
CAISESTRRSTGELFF
TGTGCCATCAGTGAGTCTACAAGGCGGAGCACCGGGGAGCTGTTTTTT
>TRBV14|TRBJ1-3|TRBD1|.
CASRLTGNGGNTIYF
TGTGCCAGCAGGTTGACAGGGAACGGTGGAAACACCATATATTTT
>TRBV6-5|TRBJ1-2|TRBD1|.
CASTPGQGMIGYTF
TGTGCCAGCACCCCGGGACAGGGCATGATAGGCTACACCTTC
>TRBV6-5|TRBJ2-1|TRBD2|.
CASSYRLAGGREQFF
TGTGCCAGCAGTTACCGTCTAGCGGGAGGGCGTGAGCAGTTCTTC
>TRBV29-1|TRBJ2-3|.|.
CSVEGGGTDTQYF
TGCAGCGTTGAGGGGGGAGGCACAGATACGCAGTATTTT
>TRBV7-8|TRBJ2-7|TRBD1|.
CASSLGTGYYEQYF
TGTGCCAGCAGCTTAGGGACAGGTTACTACGAGCAGTACTTC
>TRBV30|TRBJ2-7|.|.
CAWSVPGNSYEQYF
TGTGCCTGGAGTGTACCCGGGAACAGTTACGAGCAGTACTTC